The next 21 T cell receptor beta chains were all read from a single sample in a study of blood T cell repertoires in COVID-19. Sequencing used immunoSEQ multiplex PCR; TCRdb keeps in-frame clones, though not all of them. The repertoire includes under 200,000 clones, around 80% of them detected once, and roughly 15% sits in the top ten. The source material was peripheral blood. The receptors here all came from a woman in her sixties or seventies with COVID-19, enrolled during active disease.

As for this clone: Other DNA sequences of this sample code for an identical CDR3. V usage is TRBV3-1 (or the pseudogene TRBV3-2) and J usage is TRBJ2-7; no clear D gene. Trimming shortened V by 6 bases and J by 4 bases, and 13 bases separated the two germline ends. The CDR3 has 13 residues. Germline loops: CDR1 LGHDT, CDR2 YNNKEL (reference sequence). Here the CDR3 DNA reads TGTGCCAGCAGTCTCGAGAGTCGTTACGAGCAGTACTTC. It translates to CASSLESRYEQYF.

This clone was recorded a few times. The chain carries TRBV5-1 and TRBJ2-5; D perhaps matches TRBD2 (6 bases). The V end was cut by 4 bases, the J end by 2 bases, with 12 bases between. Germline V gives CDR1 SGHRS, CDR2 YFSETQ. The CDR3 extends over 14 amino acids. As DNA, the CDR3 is TGCGCCAGCAGCGGCGGCGCGGGACAAGAGACCCAGTACTTC. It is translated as CASSGGAGQETQYF. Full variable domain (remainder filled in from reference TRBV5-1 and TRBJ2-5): KAGVTQTPRYLIKTRGQQVTLSCSPISGHRSVSWYQQTPGQGLQFLFEYFSETQRNKGNFPGRFSGRQFSNSRSEMNVSTLELGDSALYLCASSGGAGQETQYFGPGTRLLVL.

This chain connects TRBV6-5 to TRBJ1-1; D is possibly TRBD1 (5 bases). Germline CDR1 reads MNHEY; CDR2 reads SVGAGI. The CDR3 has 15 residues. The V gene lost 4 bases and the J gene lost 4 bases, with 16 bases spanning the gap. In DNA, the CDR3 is TGTGCCAGCAGTTCTCGGGGGGTGACGGTCACTGAAGCTTTCTTT. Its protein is CASSSRGVTVTEAFF.

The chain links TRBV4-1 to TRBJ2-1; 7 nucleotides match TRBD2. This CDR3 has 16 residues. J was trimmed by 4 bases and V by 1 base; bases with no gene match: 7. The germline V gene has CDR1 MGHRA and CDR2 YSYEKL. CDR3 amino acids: CASSQVRLAVYNEQFF. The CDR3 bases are TGCGCCAGCAGCCAAGTGCGCCTAGCGGTTTACAATGAGCAGTTCTTC.

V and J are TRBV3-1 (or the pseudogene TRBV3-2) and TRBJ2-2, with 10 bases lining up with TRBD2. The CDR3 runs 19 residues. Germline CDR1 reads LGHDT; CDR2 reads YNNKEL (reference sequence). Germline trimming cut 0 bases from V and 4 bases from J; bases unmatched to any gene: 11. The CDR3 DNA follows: TGTGCCAGCAGCCAAGATCGGACTAGCGGCAGAGGGAGCACCGGGGAGCTGTTTTTT. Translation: CASSQDRTSGRGSTGELFF.

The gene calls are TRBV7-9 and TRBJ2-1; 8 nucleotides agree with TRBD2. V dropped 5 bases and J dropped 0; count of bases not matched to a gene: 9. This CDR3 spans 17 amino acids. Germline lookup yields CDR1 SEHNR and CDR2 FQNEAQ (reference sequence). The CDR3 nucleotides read TGTGCCAGCAGCCCCCGATCACTAGCGGCCTCCTACAATGAGCAGTTCTTC. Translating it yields CASSPRSLAASYNEQFF.

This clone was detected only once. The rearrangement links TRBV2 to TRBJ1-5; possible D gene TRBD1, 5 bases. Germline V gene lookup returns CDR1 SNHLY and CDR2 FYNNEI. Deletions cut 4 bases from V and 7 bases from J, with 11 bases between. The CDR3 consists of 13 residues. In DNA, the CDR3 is TGTGCCAGCAGTGTCCTTAGGGGACAGCCCCAGCATTTT. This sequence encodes CASSVLRGQPQHF. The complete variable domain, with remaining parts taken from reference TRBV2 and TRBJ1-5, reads EPEVTQTPSHQVTQMGQEVILRCVPISNHLYFYWYRQILGQKVEFLVSFYNNEISEKSEIFDDQFSVERPDGSNFTLKIRSTKLEDSAMYFCASSVLRGQPQHFGDGTRLSIL.

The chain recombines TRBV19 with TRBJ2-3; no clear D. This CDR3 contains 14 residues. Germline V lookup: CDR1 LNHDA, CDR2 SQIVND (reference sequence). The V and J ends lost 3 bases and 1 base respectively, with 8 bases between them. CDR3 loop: CASSIDSRTDTQYF. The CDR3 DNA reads TGTGCCAGTAGTATTGACTCGCGCACAGATACGCAGTATTTT.

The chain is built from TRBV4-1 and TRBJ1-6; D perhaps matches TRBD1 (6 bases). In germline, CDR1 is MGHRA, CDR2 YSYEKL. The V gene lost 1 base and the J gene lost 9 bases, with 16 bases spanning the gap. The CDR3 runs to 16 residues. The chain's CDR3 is CASSQGSGTFRSPLHF. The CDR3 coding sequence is TGCGCCAGCAGCCAAGGATCCGGGACATTCCGTTCACCCCTCCACTTT.

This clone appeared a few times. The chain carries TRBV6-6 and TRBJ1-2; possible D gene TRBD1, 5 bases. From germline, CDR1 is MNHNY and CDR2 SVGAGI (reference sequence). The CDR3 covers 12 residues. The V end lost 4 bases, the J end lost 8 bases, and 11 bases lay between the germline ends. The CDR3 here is CASSSGYYGYTF. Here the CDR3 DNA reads TGTGCCAGCAGTTCAGGGTATTACGGCTACACCTTC.

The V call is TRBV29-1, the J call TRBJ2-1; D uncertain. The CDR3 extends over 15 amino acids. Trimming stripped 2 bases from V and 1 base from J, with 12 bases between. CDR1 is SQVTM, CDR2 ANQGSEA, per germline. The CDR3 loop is CSVESSHGSYNEQFF. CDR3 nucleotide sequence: TGCAGCGTTGAAAGCAGCCACGGGTCCTACAATGAGCAGTTCTTC.

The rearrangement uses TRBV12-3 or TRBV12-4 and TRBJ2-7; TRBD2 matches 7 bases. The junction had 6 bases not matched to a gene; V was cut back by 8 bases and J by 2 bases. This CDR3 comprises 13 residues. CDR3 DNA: TGTGCCAGCGGTCTTGGGGGGGCCTACGAGCAGTACGTC. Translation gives CASGLGGAYEQYV.

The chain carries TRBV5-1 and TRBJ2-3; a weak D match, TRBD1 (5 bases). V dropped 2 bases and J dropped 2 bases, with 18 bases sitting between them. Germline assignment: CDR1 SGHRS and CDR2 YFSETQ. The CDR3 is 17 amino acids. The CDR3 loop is CASSFISPYRTTDTQYF. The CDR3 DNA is TGCGCCAGCAGCTTTATCTCCCCGTACAGGACCACAGATACGCAGTATTTT.

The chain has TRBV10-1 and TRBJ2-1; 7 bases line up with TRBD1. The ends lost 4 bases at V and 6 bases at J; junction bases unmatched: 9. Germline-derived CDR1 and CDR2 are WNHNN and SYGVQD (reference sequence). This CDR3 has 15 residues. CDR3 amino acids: CASSGGQGVRNEQFF. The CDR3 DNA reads TGCGCCAGCAGTGGGGGGCAGGGGGTACGCAATGAGCAGTTCTTC.

CDR3 sequence (DNA): TGTGCCAGCCACACGGGAGGACGAGCTTTCTTT. Its translation is CASHTGGRAFF. The chain couples TRBV6-5 to TRBJ1-1; D unclear. Trimming shortened V by 8 bases and J by 10 bases, and 14 bases separated the two germline ends. Germline assignment: CDR1 MNHEY and CDR2 SVGAGI. The CDR3 is 11 residues long.

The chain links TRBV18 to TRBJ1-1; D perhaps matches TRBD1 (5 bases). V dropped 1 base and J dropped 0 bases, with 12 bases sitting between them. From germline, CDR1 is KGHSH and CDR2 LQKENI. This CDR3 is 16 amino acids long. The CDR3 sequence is CASSPRVGDMNTEAFF. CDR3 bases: TGTGCCAGCTCACCACGGGTAGGGGATATGAACACTGAAGCTTTCTTT.

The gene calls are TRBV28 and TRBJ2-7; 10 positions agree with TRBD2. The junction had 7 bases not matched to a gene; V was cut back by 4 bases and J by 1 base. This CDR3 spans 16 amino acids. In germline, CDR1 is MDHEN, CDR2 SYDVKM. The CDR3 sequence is CASSSSGTSDSYEQYF. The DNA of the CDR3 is TGTGCCAGCAGTTCTTCCGGGACTAGCGATTCCTACGAGCAGTACTTC.

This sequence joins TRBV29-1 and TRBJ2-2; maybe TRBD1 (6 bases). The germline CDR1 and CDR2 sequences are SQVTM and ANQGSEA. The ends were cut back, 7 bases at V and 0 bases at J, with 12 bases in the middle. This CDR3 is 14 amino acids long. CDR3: CSAKTGANTGELFF. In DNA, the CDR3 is TGCAGCGCCAAGACAGGCGCGAACACCGGGGAGCTGTTTTTT.

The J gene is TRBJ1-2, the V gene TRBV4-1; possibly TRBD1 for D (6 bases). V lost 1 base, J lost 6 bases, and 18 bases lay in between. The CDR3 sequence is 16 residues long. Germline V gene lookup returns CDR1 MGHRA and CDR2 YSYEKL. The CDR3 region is CASSQVLGGEVDGYTF. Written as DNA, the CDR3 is TGCGCCAGCAGCCAAGTTTTAGGGGGAGAGGTGGATGGCTACACCTTC.

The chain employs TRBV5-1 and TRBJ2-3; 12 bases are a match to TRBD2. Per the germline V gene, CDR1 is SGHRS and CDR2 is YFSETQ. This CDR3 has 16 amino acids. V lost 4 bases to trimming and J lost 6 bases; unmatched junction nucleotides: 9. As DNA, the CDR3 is TGCGCCAGCAGCCCCGGACTAGCGGGAAAGTGGGATACGCAGTATTTT. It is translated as CASSPGLAGKWDTQYF.

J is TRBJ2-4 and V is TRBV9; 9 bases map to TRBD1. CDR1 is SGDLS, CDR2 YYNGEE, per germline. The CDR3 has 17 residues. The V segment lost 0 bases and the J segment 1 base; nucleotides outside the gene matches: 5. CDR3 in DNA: TGTGCCAGCAGCGTAGCTCCAGGGACAGGGGCCAAAAACATTCAGTACTTC. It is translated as CASSVAPGTGAKNIQYF.